The clone carrying this T cell receptor beta chain appeared a few times. CDR1 is LGHNT, CDR2 FRNRAP, per germline. Deletions cut 1 base from V and 3 bases from J, with 14 bases between. The CDR3 has 16 residues. The library tagged individual cDNA molecules with unique molecular identifiers. TCRdb re-analysed the RACE reads in MiXCR, keeping a single row per CDR3 protein. The top ten clones hold just over 2.5% of a sample with over 300,000 distinct CDR3 sequences, roughly 5.3% of them seen once. Specified time point: pre-sensitization, week 0. Treatment meaning: therapeutic diphenylcyclopropenone sensitization with weekly scalp DPC. Prior to application of each patch test, blood was drawn. This sample stems from a study of human T cells and chemical hapten exposure.

Sequencing used whole blood, obtained in connection with sensitization to the hapten diphenylcyclopropenone (DPC). This chain uses TRBV12-5 with TRBJ2-3; D uncertain. The sequence came from a woman aged 50 to 60 with alopecia areata. Some clones in this sample may be carry-over from other donors' samples. In DNA form, the CDR3 reads TGTGCTAGTGGTTTGGGACGGGCCAGCGATACAGATACGCAGTATTTT. Translating gives CASGLGRASDTDTQYF. Combining the CDR3 with reference TRBV12-5 and TRBJ2-3 gives the whole variable domain DARVTQTPRHKVTEMGQEVTMRCQPILGHNTVFWYRQTMMQGLELLAYFRNRAPLDDSGMPKDRFSAEMPDATLATLKIQPSEPRDSAVYFCASGLGRASDTDTQYFGPGTRLTVL.